This T cell receptor beta chain is from a study of OX40 agonist ivuxolimab in advanced cancers. Study-level background: Prior therapy, whether anti-PD-1, anti-PD-L1 or anti-CTLA-4, was allowed, and roughly 40% had some. Study results and limitations: Among some nonresponders, normalized T-cell clonal expansion was also low. The work left the antigen specificity of expanded peripheral T cells undetermined.

Measured with immunoSEQ multiplex PCR; TCRdb has only the in-frame clones, and not every one. The top ten clones hold about 3.7% of a sample with tens of thousands of clones, 88% of them seen once. The CDR3 loop spans 13 amino acids. The V and J ends lost 0 bases and 5 bases respectively, with 6 bases between them. Germline CDR1 SGHRS, CDR2 YFSETQ. As to this clone: As yet, its antigen is unknown.

The receptor comes from an adult with an advanced solid tumor such as melanoma, head and neck, liver or kidney cancer. Source: CD4+ or CD8+ T cells sorted from blood, taken in a trial of the OX40 agonist ivuxolimab. This chain joins TRBV5-1 and TRBJ2-1; D call uncertain. The CDR3 region has the DNA TGCGCCAGCAGCTTGGTAGTAGACAATGAGCAGTTCTTC. It is translated as CASSLVVDNEQFF.